A single TCR beta chain is shown here with its context. The sample holds one count of this clone. Its antigen remains undetermined. No base qualities exist here, and no much larger clone lies one base off it. Each collaborating institution followed its own protocols to collect whole blood in K2EDTA tubes. For TCRbeta analysis, collaborators shipped samples in one of three forms: frozen whole blood, isolated PBMCs, or DNA extracted from either of those sample types. The record originates from a study of blood T cell repertoires in COVID-19 (dated by TCRdb to the early 2020s). For context, the study as a whole: Samples covering the acute and convalescent phases of COVID-19 were provided by collaborators in the United States, Italy and Spain. The material from the prospective study consisted of cDNA or gDNA derived from T cells, B-cell-depleted T cells, or PBMCs. Subjects who had been exposed to COVID-19, were actively infected with it, or had recovered from it provided the deeply sampled blood TCRbeta repertoires that made up the dataset. The repertoires were made available in a free public database intended to serve as a resource for research on the immune response to SARS-CoV-2. The samples were drawn from two sources: the first 160 participants of the ongoing ImmuneRACE study, and approximately 1,300 subjects contributed by 6 global collaborators. The sample metadata nearly always contained a de-identified subject ID, COVID-19 status, age in years and sex. Where HLA class I and class II types were available, the types were taken from metadata supplied by the sample provider, not from assay-based typing. Here is what the overall study found, with its caveats: How much clinical and demographic metadata was included differed by source and by participant, and the metadata was provided uncurated.

The CDR3 covers 15 residues, taking in both the cysteine and the phenylalanine. The CDR3 DNA has 45 bases and is translated from base 1. The CDR1 and CDR2 encoded by the germline V gene are SGHRS and YFSETQ. Deletion took 0 bases off V and 7 bases off J, with a span of 11 bases between the germline ends. The immunoSEQ Assay, a bias-controlled multiplex PCR, was used to amplify TCRbeta CDR3 regions from genomic DNA. As for the authors' bioinformatics: The number of nucleated cells in each sample was estimated from the amplification of reference gene primers within the assay. To quantify the absolute abundance of each unique TCRbeta CDR3 rearrangement, sequence reads were collapsed and filtered. For each sample, productive Simpson clonality was calculated by taking the square root of Simpson's diversity index across productive rearrangements. Entries here come from immuneACCESS through TCRdb and include only in-frame sequences with V and J called. Some clones fail to appear in such tables; in the studies checked, an unresolved V gene covers under half of the shortfall, and the cause of the remainder is unknown. V and J calls plus clone size are reproduced from that table; the DNA served to infer D and trimming. The sample yields around 87,000 clones; approximately 77% were counted once. The ten largest clones represent around 9.4% of the sample.

The clonotype comes from an elderly woman with acute or convalescent COVID-19. The rearranged segments are TRBV5-1 and TRBJ1-6; a tentative D match to TRBD1 spans 5 bases. The material sequenced was peripheral blood. The CDR3 here reads CASSLDQGKNSPLHF. DNA sequence: TGCGCCAGCAGCTTGGATCAGGGAAAAAATTCACCCCTCCACTTT.